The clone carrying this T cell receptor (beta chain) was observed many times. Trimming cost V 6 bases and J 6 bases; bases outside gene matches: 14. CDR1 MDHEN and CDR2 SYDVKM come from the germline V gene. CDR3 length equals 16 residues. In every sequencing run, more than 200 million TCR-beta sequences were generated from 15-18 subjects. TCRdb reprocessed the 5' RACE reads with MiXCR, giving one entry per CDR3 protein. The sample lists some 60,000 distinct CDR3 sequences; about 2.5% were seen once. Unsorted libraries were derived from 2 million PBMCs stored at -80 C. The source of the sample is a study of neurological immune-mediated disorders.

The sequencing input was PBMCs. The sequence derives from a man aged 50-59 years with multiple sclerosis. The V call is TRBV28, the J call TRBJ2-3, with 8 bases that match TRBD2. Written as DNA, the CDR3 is TGTGCCAGCAGCCCCCGGGGGGGGTCGGGTGGTGATACGCAGTATTTT. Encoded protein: CASSPRGGSGGDTQYF.